These 25 T cell receptor beta chains were all obtained from the same sample, sequenced in a study of T cells after yellow fever vaccination. TCRdb re-analysed the 5' RACE reads in MiXCR, keeping a single row per CDR3 protein. The repertoire has around 400,000 distinct CDR3 sequences, around 10% of them found once; the top ten carry more than 15%. This material consisted of PBMCs, taken on the day of the first yellow fever vaccination. Receptors were obtained from a man between 18 and 29 years old who received the YFV17D yellow fever vaccine.

J is TRBJ2-7 and V is TRBV29-1, with a tentative D call TRBD2 (5 bases). V was shortened by 4 bases and J by 0 bases, with 10 bases between the two germline ends. This CDR3 contains 13 residues. Germline V gives CDR1 SQVTM, CDR2 ANQGSEA. CDR3 nucleotide sequence: TGCAGCGTTGGGGCGGGTGTCTCCTACGAGCAGTACTTC. Protein product: CSVGAGVSYEQYF.

A remark on this clonotype: With a much larger clone just one base away, this may be a read error. The conserved closing phenylalanine or tryptophan is absent in this CDR3, likely reflecting a read error. The chain carries TRBV12-3 or TRBV12-4 and TRBJ2-3; TRBD2 agrees at 10 bases. Trimming at V came to 0 bases and at J to 0 bases, leaving 3 bases not matched to a gene. The CDR3 length is 17 residues. CDR3 in DNA: TGTGCCAGCAGTTTAGCCGAGACTAGCGGGAGCACAGATACGCAGTATTAT. This encodes CASSLAETSGSTDTQYY.

This clonotype came up a few times. This chain links TRBV19 with TRBJ1-5, with TRBD1 as a possible D gene (6 bases). CDR1 is LNHDA and CDR2 is SQIVND in the germline V gene (reference sequence). The CDR3 spans 12 residues. V was trimmed by 4 bases and J by 6 bases, leaving 7 bases between them. The CDR3 is CASSRQAQPQHF. The CDR3 DNA follows: TGTGCCAGTAGTAGACAGGCTCAGCCCCAGCATTTT.

V is TRBV9 and J is TRBJ1-1; D is ambiguous. Germline CDR1 and CDR2: SGDLS and YYNGEE. The CDR3 is 13 residues long. The V and J ends lost 0 bases and 0 bases respectively, with 3 bases between them. CDR3 in DNA: TGTGCCAGCAGCGTAGTAATGAACACTGAAGCTTTCTTT. Its protein product is CASSVVMNTEAFF.

Many counts were recorded for this clonotype. The chain joins TRBV9 to TRBJ2-3; D unclear. The CDR3 covers 12 residues. Trimming pared 0 bases from V and 4 bases from J, leaving 3 bases between. Per germline, CDR1 SGDLS and CDR2 YYNGEE. In DNA form, the CDR3 reads TGTGCCAGCAGCGTAGCTGCAGATACGCAGTATTTT. Translation gives CASSVAADTQYF.

The genes are TRBV10-3 and TRBJ2-2; 8 bases fit TRBD2. CDR1 is ENHRY and CDR2 is SYGVKD in the germline V gene. The ends lost 4 bases at V and 2 bases at J; junction bases unmatched: 3. The CDR3 runs to 15 residues. The CDR3 loop reads CAISGSGANTGELFF. CDR3 nucleotide sequence: TGTGCCATCAGTGGTAGCGGGGCCAACACCGGGGAGCTGTTTTTT.

CDR3 coding DNA: TGCGCCAGCAGCCAAGAAATTGGCCGAGACTACTCCTACGAGCAGTACTTC. This translates into CASSQEIGRDYSYEQYF. The chain links TRBV4-1 to TRBJ2-7; TRBD2 might be the D (5 bases). The V gene's germline CDR1 is MGHRA and CDR2 YSYEKL. The germline V and J ends were trimmed by 0 bases and 0 bases, with 15 bases remaining between them. The CDR3 contains 17 residues.

This chain links TRBV5-1 with TRBJ2-6; no clear D gene. This CDR3 comprises 14 residues. CDR1 SGHRS and CDR2 YFSETQ come from the germline V gene. V gave up 4 bases and J gave up 4 bases, with 9 bases separating them. In DNA form, the CDR3 reads TGCGCCAGCAGCCCCCTAAACGGGGCCAACGTCCTGACTTTC. Amino acid sequence: CASSPLNGANVLTF.

This chain uses TRBV19 with TRBJ1-1, with 9 bases aligning to TRBD1. CDR1 and CDR2 (germline): LNHDA, SQIVND (reference sequence). Trimming at V came to 11 bases and at J to 3 bases, leaving 4 bases not matched to a gene. The CDR3 covers 12 residues. The CDR3 DNA reads as TGTGCCGTGGGACAGGGCTACACTGAAGCTTTCTTT. This translates into CAVGQGYTEAFF.

V usage is TRBV20-1 and J usage is TRBJ2-1, with unresolved D. V shed 4 bases and J shed 7 bases, with 8 bases lying between them. The CDR3 loop spans 11 amino acids. Germline lookup yields CDR1 DFQATT and CDR2 SNEGSKA (reference sequence). The CDR3 reads CSAKRVNEQFF. CDR3 sequence (DNA): TGCAGTGCTAAAAGGGTAAATGAGCAGTTCTTC.

Details on this clonotype: Germline is not matched at one junction end, which may reflect a read error. The chain joins TRBV11-2 to TRBJ2-2; perhaps D is TRBD1 or TRBD2 (6 bases each). Germline CDR1 is SGHAT and CDR2 is FQNNGV. CDR3 length: 17 residues. As DNA, the CDR3 is TGTGCCAGCAGCTTAGGGGGGTGGGGGGCGAACACCGGGGAGCTGGTTTTT. Protein sequence: CASSLGGWGANTGELVF.

There are many counts of this clonotype. The chain joins TRBV4-1 to TRBJ1-5; TRBD1 might be the D (6 bases). The V end was cut by 5 bases, the J end by 0 bases, with 17 bases between. The germline V gene encodes CDR1 MGHRA and CDR2 YSYEKL. This CDR3 region has 17 residues. CDR3 sequence reads: CASSIRPGEYSNQPQHF. The CDR3 DNA follows: TGCGCCAGCAGCATCCGTCCAGGGGAGTATAGCAATCAGCCCCAGCATTTT.

This clonotype has only a few counts. V and J are TRBV5-1 and TRBJ1-1, with D possibly TRBD1 on 6 matching bases. Trimming cost V 2 bases and J 12 bases, with 20 bases left between them. The CDR3 runs 14 residues. From germline, CDR1 is SGHRS and CDR2 YFSETQ. The DNA of the CDR3 is TGCGCCAGCAGCTTAACGGACAGTCCCGGTGGGACTTTCTTT. Translation gives CASSLTDSPGGTFF.

This clonotype was counted a few times. The CDR3 reads CASSYATGYTGELFF. DNA of the CDR3: TGTGCCAGCAGTTACGCGACAGGGTACACCGGGGAGCTGTTTTTT. The genes are TRBV6-5 and TRBJ2-2; 7 bases align to TRBD1. Germline CDR1 and CDR2: MNHEY and SVGAGI. The CDR3 loop spans 15 amino acids. V gave up 2 bases and J gave up 3 bases; unmatched junction bases: 3.

This clonotype was seen ten or more times. The gene calls are TRBV7-2 and TRBJ2-1, with D possibly TRBD1 on 5 matching bases. Trimming pared 1 base from V and 7 bases from J, leaving 11 bases between. The CDR3 consists of 14 residues. The germline gives CDR1 SGHTA, CDR2 FQGNSA. CDR3 loop: CASSLGGLLNEQFF. In DNA, the CDR3 is TGTGCCAGCAGCTTAGGGGGCCTTCTTAATGAGCAGTTCTTC.

This clonotype was recorded at least ten times. The chain links TRBV4-2 to TRBJ1-3, with 7 positions matching TRBD1. Germline assignment: CDR1 LGHNA and CDR2 YNFKEQ. V dropped 3 bases and J dropped 0; count of bases not matched to a gene: 5. The CDR3 contains 16 residues. The CDR3 nucleotides are TGTGCCAGCAGCCACCGGGACAGCCCCTCTGGAAACACCATATATTTT. Protein product: CASSHRDSPSGNTIYF.

This clonotype was observed a handful of times. This chain joins TRBV5-1 and TRBJ2-1, with TRBD2 identical over 7 bases. V gave up 1 base and J gave up 3 bases; unmatched junction bases: 4. CDR1 is SGHRS and CDR2 is YFSETQ in the germline V gene. There are 15 residues in the CDR3. As DNA, the CDR3 is TGCGCCAGCAGCTTGAAGCGGGGTATCTACAATGAGCAGTTCTTC. Its translation: CASSLKRGIYNEQFF.

This clonotype was seen a few times. The CDR3, as DNA: TGCGCCAGCAGCTTGCTAGGACAGGGGGACTCTGAAGCTTTCTTT. Translation: CASSLLGQGDSEAFF. V is TRBV5-1 and J is TRBJ1-1; 10 bases match TRBD1. CDR1 is SGHRS, CDR2 YFSETQ, per germline. The V segment lost 1 base and the J segment 6 bases; nucleotides outside the gene matches: 6. There are 15 residues in the CDR3. Using reference TRBV5-1 and TRBJ1-1 for the parts outside the CDR3, the full variable domain is KAGVTQTPRYLIKTRGQQVTLSCSPISGHRSVSWYQQTPGQGLQFLFEYFSETQRNKGNFPGRFSGRQFSNSRSEMNVSTLELGDSALYLCASSLLGQGDSEAFFGQGTRLTVV.

V usage is TRBV7-2 and J usage is TRBJ2-4, with no clear D. V lost 5 bases, J lost 9 bases, and 20 bases lay in between. CDR3 length: 15 amino acids. Per germline, CDR1 SGHTA and CDR2 FQGNSA. The CDR3 region is CASSPELGRRTIQYF. In DNA, the CDR3 is TGTGCCAGCAGCCCCGAGCTAGGCCGAAGAACCATTCAGTACTTC.

The rearrangement links TRBV4-2 to TRBJ2-1, with 7 bases identical to TRBD2. Trimming cost V 0 bases and J 9 bases; bases outside gene matches: 11. CDR3 length equals 16 residues. Germline V lookup: CDR1 LGHNA, CDR2 YNFKEQ. The CDR3 sequence: CASSQELRGGGREQFF. The DNA of the CDR3 is TGTGCCAGCAGCCAAGAATTGCGCGGGGGAGGTCGTGAGCAGTTCTTC.

The chain employs TRBV24-1 and TRBJ2-1; D is unresolved. V was trimmed by 9 bases and J by 7 bases, leaving 9 bases between them. Germline V lookup: CDR1 KGHDR, CDR2 SFDVKD. The CDR3 runs 11 residues. In nucleotides, the CDR3 is TGTGCCACCGGCCAGGAAAATGAGCAGTTCTTC. Residues: CATGQENEQFF.

The V gene is TRBV6-2 or TRBV6-3, the J gene TRBJ2-5; 9 bases match TRBD2. With 2 bases clipped from V and 0 bases from J, the junction kept 4 bases outside the gene matches. CDR3 length: 16 residues. The germline CDR1 and CDR2 sequences are MNHEY and SVGEGT. This chain's CDR3 is CASSYPLAGHQETQYF. CDR3 bases: TGTGCCAGCAGTTACCCGCTAGCGGGGCACCAAGAGACCCAGTACTTC.

This clonotype was counted many times. The CDR3 DNA sequence: TGCAGCGTGACCGGACAGTCACATACGCAGTATTTT. Its translation: CSVTGQSHTQYF. The V gene is TRBV29-1, the J gene TRBJ2-3, with D possibly being TRBD1 (6 bases). Germline CDR1 and CDR2: SQVTM and ANQGSEA. The germline V and J ends were trimmed by 6 bases and 7 bases, with 14 bases remaining between them. The CDR3 has 12 amino acids.

The rearrangement uses TRBV19 and TRBJ2-4; D not certain. V was shortened by 3 bases and J by 5 bases, with 5 bases between the two germline ends. Per the germline V gene, CDR1 is LNHDA and CDR2 is SQIVND (reference sequence). The CDR3 has 12 amino acids. This chain's CDR3 is CASSIRENIQYF. CDR3 in DNA: TGTGCCAGTAGTATTCGAGAAAACATTCAGTACTTC.

This clonotype was recorded many times. The chain links TRBV3-1 to TRBJ2-7; 8 bases line up with TRBD2. The CDR3 runs 14 residues. The germline gives CDR1 LGHDT, CDR2 YNNKEL (reference sequence). V dropped 3 bases and J dropped 4; count of bases not matched to a gene: 5. The CDR3 DNA sequence: TGTGCCAGCAGCCAGAGTAGCGGGGTTTACGAGCAGTACTTC. Encoded protein: CASSQSSGVYEQYF.